This T cell receptor beta chain was documented in a study of response to subunit inactivated influenza vaccine. General study findings and limits: Each seasonal influenza vaccination recruits few new T cells, the authors suggested.

Germline V gene lookup returns CDR1 SGHAT and CDR2 FQNNGV. The CDR3 loop spans 13 amino acids. Trimming took 5 bases from V and 2 from J, leaving 8 bases between them. This clonotype has just a few counts. Antigen: not known. Each CDR3 protein gets one entry after TCRdb re-called the RT-PCR reads with MiXCR. The sample contains a few hundred thousand distinct CDR3 sequences, 7.2% of which appear only once. The TCR sequence derives from a man aged 50 to 69 who received an inactivated influenza vaccine. The sample in question was PBMCs from blood, obtained around 25 months after vaccination. The rearrangement joins TRBV11-2 to TRBJ2-3; D gene unclear. Written as DNA, the CDR3 is TGTGCCAGCAGCGCCGGGCCCACAGATACGCAGTATTTT. Encoded protein: CASSAGPTDTQYF.